This T cell receptor beta chain derives from a study of blood T cells in healthy people across ages. CDR3 size: 16 residues. V was clipped by 2 bases and J by 5 bases, with 18 bases between them. Looked up from germline, CDR1 is MNHEY and CDR2 is SVGAGI. Notes on the study in general: More naive CD4+ cells and higher diversity were found in long-lived than in aged donors. PBMC samples, being unsorted, prevented any conclusive comparison of naive and antigen-experienced cells.

A sample-barcoded 5' primer and a J-beta primer mix were used in a second PCR of roughly 7 to 12 cycles. TCRdb analysed the 5' RACE reads with MiXCR anew, one entry per CDR3 protein. The sample has 750,000 to 950,000 distinct CDR3 sequences, almost 30% seen once. For every donor, a draw yielded about 9.7 milliliters of peripheral blood. This clonotype was seen only a few times. The target antigen is unknown. These data also formed part of another study, on T cells of mothers and their children. Per that study: Related mother-child pairs showed slightly higher but non-significant overlap than unrelated pairs.

The source material was blood. The V and J genes are TRBV6-5 and TRBJ1-1, with D tentatively TRBD1 (5 bases). The TCR comes from a woman aged 40 to 50 in good health. The CDR3 nucleotides are TGTGCCAGCAGTTACGCCTCCGGGACCAGGGATACTGAAGCTTTCTTT. This gives the protein CASSYASGTRDTEAFF.